These T cell receptor beta chains were read from a single sample in a study of molecular identifiers for immune sequencing clone quantification. TCRdb recomputed calls from the PCR reads with MiXCR, one row per CDR3 protein. The profile covers over 600,000 distinct CDR3 sequences, with about 20% appearing a single time and 0.85% to 0.9% taken by the ten largest. The specimen sequenced was naive CD8+ T cells from blood, with Jurkat cell RNA spiked in. Source of these receptors: a human donor in good health. Some libraries in this study had Jurkat cell RNA spiked in. Both conserved end residues are part of each CDR3. A D gene is named only where the DNA matches it firmly. Part of the rows lack a size; the others show once, few, many or a class for expanded clones.

j_call d_call clone_size v_call cdr3_aa cdr3_nt
TRBJ1-5 NA many TRBV2 CASGGEGHQPQHF TGTGCCAGCGGAGGGGAGGGGCATCAGCCCCAGCATTTT
TRBJ1-1 NA many TRBV9 CASSVVGAGHTEAFF TGTGCCAGCAGCGTAGTTGGGGCAGGCCACACTGAAGCTTTCTTT
TRBJ2-7 NA many TRBV7-3 CASSLVGAADEQYF TGTGCCAGCAGCTTAGTCGGGGCTGCAGACGAGCAGTACTTC
TRBJ2-3 TRBD2 many TRBV5-1 CASSGTSGEWTSGTQYF TGCGCCAGCAGCGGGACTAGCGGGGAGTGGACTTCGGGAACGCAGTATTTT
TRBJ2-3 NA many TRBV28 CASSREGTPSTDTQYF TGTGCCAGCAGCCGAGAGGGAACCCCTAGCACAGATACGCAGTATTTT
TRBJ1-5 NA many TRBV24-1 CATSDSIRGNQPQHF TGTGCCACCAGTGATTCGATTAGGGGCAATCAGCCCCAGCATTTT
TRBJ1-1 NA many TRBV29-1 CSVEPAAVNTEAFF TGCAGCGTTGAACCGGCCGCGGTGAACACTGAAGCTTTCTTT
TRBJ2-1 NA NA TRBV11-2 CASSLDVPRDNEQFF TGTGCCAGCAGCTTAGATGTACCCAGGGACAATGAGCAGTTCTTC
TRBJ2-1 TRBD2 few TRBV27 CASRTGLAGNNEQFF TGTGCCAGCAGAACTGGACTAGCGGGGAACAATGAGCAGTTCTTC
TRBJ2-1 NA NA TRBV19 CASSKPRGICNEQFF TGTGCCAGTTCCAAACCGAGGGGCATCTGCAATGAGCAGTTCTTC
TRBJ2-2 NA NA TRBV9 CASSALIVGGAGELFF TGTGCCAGCAGCGCCCTGATTGTGGGAGGAGCCGGGGAGCTGTTTTTT
TRBJ2-7 NA many TRBV4-1 CASSPGPLTYEQYF TGCGCCAGCAGCCCTGGACCGCTGACCTACGAGCAGTACTTC
TRBJ2-1 NA NA TRBV6-5 CASSYSGLRAEQSF TGTGCCAGCAGTTACTCTGGTCTTAGGGCTGAGCAGTCCTTC
TRBJ1-1 NA NA TRBV19 CASSIDSWTPSEAFF TGTGCCAGTAGTATAGATTCTTGGACACCCAGTGAAGCTTTCTTT
TRBJ2-1 NA NA TRBV11-2 CASSLDMIKQFF TGTGCCAGCAGCTTAGATATGATAAAGCAGTTCTTC
TRBJ1-1 TRBD1 many TRBV12-3/TRBV12-4 CASSPGQGWAFF TGTGCCAGCAGCCCAGGACAGGGTTGGGCTTTCTTT
TRBJ2-3 TRBD2 few TRBV7-2 CASNLPRLAGGPHTRDTQYF TGTGCCAGCAACCTACCTAGACTAGCGGGAGGCCCCCACACAAGAGATACGCAGTATTTT
TRBJ2-1 TRBD2 NA TRBV11-2 CASGPSLAGEQFF TGTGCCAGCGGCCCAAGTTTAGCGGGTGAGCAGTTCTTC
TRBJ2-7 NA many TRBV9 CASSVSEGPLIYEQYF TGTGCCAGCAGCGTATCGGAGGGCCCCTTGATCTACGAGCAGTACTTC
TRBJ2-1 TRBD1 many TRBV4-3 CASSQDGGVGQEQFF TGCGCCAGCAGCCAAGATGGTGGCGTGGGACAGGAGCAGTTCTTC
TRBJ2-3 NA many TRBV12-3/TRBV12-4 CASSLKGRGDTQYF TGTGCCAGCAGTCTCAAGGGTAGGGGGGATACGCAGTATTTT
TRBJ2-7 TRBD1 many TRBV29-1 CSVEGRQGAREQYF TGCAGCGTTGAAGGAAGACAGGGGGCGCGCGAGCAGTACTTC
TRBJ2-1 TRBD2 many TRBV6-2/TRBV6-3 CASSSGLAGGNEQFF TGTGCCAGCAGTTCTGGACTAGCGGGAGGCAATGAGCAGTTCTTC
TRBJ2-7 TRBD2 many TRBV2 CASRPTSGTYEQYF TGTGCCAGCAGACCCACTAGCGGGACCTACGAGCAGTACTTC
TRBJ1-5 NA many TRBV9 CASRTETRGRVLGNQPQHF TGTGCCAGCAGGACCGAGACCCGGGGCAGGGTTTTGGGCAATCAGCCCCAGCATTTT
TRBJ2-7 NA few TRBV12-3/TRBV12-4 CASSLDGPYEQYF TGTGCCAGCAGTTTAGACGGACCCTACGAGCAGTACTTC
TRBJ2-7 NA NA TRBV28 CASSLKSAGIFTALYEQYF TGTGCCAGCAGTTTAAAGAGCGCAGGGATTTTTACGGCCCTCTACGAGCAGTACTTC
TRBJ2-7 NA many TRBV4-1 CASSQDWGGSSYEQYF TGCGCCAGCAGCCAAGATTGGGGGGGCAGCTCCTACGAGCAGTACTTC
TRBJ1-1 NA many TRBV6-2/TRBV6-3 CASKNRNTEAFF TGTGCCAGCAAAAACAGGAACACTGAAGCTTTCTTT
TRBJ2-3 TRBD2 many TRBV7-9 CASSSGLAGFTDTQYF TGTGCCAGCAGCTCTGGACTAGCGGGATTCACAGATACGCAGTATTTT
TRBJ1-5 NA many TRBV25-1 CASSEENQPQHF TGTGCCAGCAGTGAGGAGAATCAGCCCCAGCATTTT
TRBJ1-4 NA many TRBV4-3 CASSQGSRADEKLFF TGCGCCAGCAGCCAAGGTTCCAGGGCGGATGAAAAACTGTTTTTT
TRBJ2-1 NA NA TRBV20-1 CSARDLGSEQFF TGCAGTGCTAGAGATTTGGGCAGTGAGCAGTTCTTC
TRBJ2-5 NA NA TRBV20-1 CSADSGLGKTQYF TGCAGTGCGGATTCGGGACTGGGCAAGACCCAGTACTTC
TRBJ2-4 NA many TRBV2 CASSELASQDIQYF TGTGCCAGCAGTGAATTGGCTAGCCAGGACATTCAGTACTTC
TRBJ1-1 NA many TRBV19 CATKGGPTEAFF TGTGCCACTAAGGGGGGGCCCACTGAAGCTTTCTTT
TRBJ2-1 TRBD2 few TRBV20-1 CSARFLLAGITNEQFF TGCAGTGCTCGATTCCTACTAGCGGGAATAACCAATGAGCAGTTCTTC
TRBJ2-5 TRBD2 few TRBV6-5 CASSLTSGGPQETQYF TGTGCCAGCAGTCTAACTAGCGGGGGACCGCAAGAGACCCAGTACTTC
TRBJ2-7 NA few TRBV4-3 CASSQGVSRSYEQYF TGCGCCAGCAGCCAAGGTGTGAGCCGCTCCTACGAGCAGTACTTC
TRBJ2-3 TRBD2 many TRBV7-6 CASSLRAAGGVPDTQYF TGTGCCAGCAGCTTACGAGCGGCGGGGGGCGTCCCAGATACGCAGTATTTT
TRBJ2-2 TRBD1 NA TRBV27 CASSLTGGHANTGELFF TGTGCCAGCAGTTTAACAGGGGGCCATGCGAACACCGGGGAGCTGTTTTTT
TRBJ2-1 TRBD2 many TRBV30 CAWTAGTSSYNEQFF TGTGCCTGGACTGCCGGGACTAGCTCCTACAATGAGCAGTTCTTC
TRBJ2-7 NA many TRBV6-2/TRBV6-3 CASTIPTGAYEQYF TGTGCCAGCACCATCCCGACAGGAGCCTACGAGCAGTACTTC
TRBJ2-4 NA many TRBV5-6 CASTGLTHQNIQYF TGTGCCAGCACCGGGCTAACCCACCAAAACATTCAGTACTTC
TRBJ1-1 NA many TRBV14 CASRRDLELWAFF TGTGCCAGCAGAAGGGACCTGGAACTCTGGGCTTTCTTT
TRBJ2-7 TRBD1 NA TRBV12-5 CASGPSAGTGIYF TGTGCTAGTGGTCCTTCCGCGGGGACAGGAATCTACTTC
TRBJ2-5 NA NA TRBV13 CASRLVLEETQYF TGTGCCAGCCGCTTAGTCCTAGAAGAGACCCAGTACTTC
TRBJ2-3 TRBD2 many TRBV6-5 CASSLVSGGAKDTQYF TGTGCCAGCAGCCTAGTTAGCGGGGGGGCCAAAGATACGCAGTATTTT
TRBJ2-3 TRBD2 NA TRBV27 CASSLLAGTKYVSTDTQYF TGTGCCAGCAGTTTACTAGCGGGCACAAAATATGTTAGTACAGATACGCAGTATTTT
TRBJ1-2 NA few TRBV19 CASSIDNYGYTF TGTGCCAGTAGTATAGATAACTATGGCTACACCTTC
TRBJ2-2 NA few TRBV10-1 CASSEGQKNTGELFF TGCGCCAGCAGTGAGGGACAGAAAAACACCGGGGAGCTGTTTTTT
TRBJ2-1 NA NA TRBV19 CASSGILGSHNEQFF TGTGCCAGTAGTGGCATACTTGGGAGCCACAATGAGCAGTTCTTC
TRBJ1-5 NA few TRBV19 CASSIYRGRESNQPQHF TGTGCCAGTAGTATATACCGGGGGCGGGAAAGCAATCAGCCCCAGCATTTT